The T cell receptor beta chain described here comes from a study of liver allograft versus peripheral blood T cells. Study-wide background: Comparative analysis was performed on T cell receptor repertoires from transplanted livers and from recipients' peripheral blood. General study findings and limits: Intragraft T cell receptor repertoires of liver allografts were reported to differ from peripheral blood repertoires.

TCRdb re-derived calls from the reads in MiXCR, one entry per CDR3 protein. The data contain about 8,400 distinct CDR3 sequences, over 15% of them singletons. Sample share makes this clonotype medium-sized. Its antigen is as yet unknown. This TCR was recovered from a human patient who had a liver transplant. The graft donor may be the source of some T cells.

The CDR3 sequence: CASSLRQENQPQHF. CDR3 nucleotide sequence: TGTGCCAGCAGTTTACGACAGGAGAATCAGCCCCAGCATTTT. The V gene is TRBV28, the J gene TRBJ1-5, with D perhaps TRBD1 (6 bases). V was cut by 2 bases and J by 4 bases, with 9 bases left in between. Germline CDR1 reads MDHEN; CDR2 reads SYDVKM. The CDR3 loop spans 14 amino acids.